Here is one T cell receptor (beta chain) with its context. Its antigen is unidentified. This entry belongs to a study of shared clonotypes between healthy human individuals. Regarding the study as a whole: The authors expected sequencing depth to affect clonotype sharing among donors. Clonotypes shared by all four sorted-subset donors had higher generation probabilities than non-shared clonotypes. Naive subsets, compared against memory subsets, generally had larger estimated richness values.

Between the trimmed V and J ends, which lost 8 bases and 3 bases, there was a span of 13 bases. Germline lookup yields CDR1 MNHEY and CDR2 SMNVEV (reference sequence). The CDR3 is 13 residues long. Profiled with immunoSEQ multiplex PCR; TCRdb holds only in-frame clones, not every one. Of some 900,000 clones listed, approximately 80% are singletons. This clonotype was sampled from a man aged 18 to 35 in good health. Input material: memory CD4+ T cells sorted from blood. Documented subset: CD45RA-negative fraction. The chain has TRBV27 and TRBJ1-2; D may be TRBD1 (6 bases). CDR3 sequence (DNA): TGTGCCAGCTTAGGGGGTTTAGACTATGGCTACACCTTC. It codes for CASLGGLDYGYTF.